What follows describes a single TCR beta chain. CDR1 is SGHTS and CDR2 is YDEGEE in the germline V gene. V lost 2 bases, J lost 6 bases, and 23 bases lay in between. CDR3 length: 17 residues. As originally analysed: Reference gene primers were amplified, and this amplification served to estimate nucleated cell counts. Here immunoSEQ multiplex PCR was the method, and the copy in TCRdb shows in-frame clones only, minus some. V, J and clone size are those of that table, while D and trimming were read from the DNA. The sample yields about 670,000 clones, 85% to 90% seen once. These data belong to a study of blood T cell repertoires in COVID-19.

The sequenced material came from peripheral blood. This clonotype was obtained from a woman between 18 and 29 years old with acute or convalescent COVID-19. This chain connects TRBV5-8 to TRBJ1-1, with D possibly being TRBD1 (6 bases). CDR3 nucleotides: TGTGCCAGCAGCTTAACAGGGACGATGGGGGCGGAGGCTGAAGCTTTCTTT. It specifies CASSLTGTMGAEAEAFF. Full variable domain (rest looked up from reference TRBV5-8 and TRBJ1-1): EAGVTQSPTHLIKTRGQQATLRCSPISGHTSVYWYQQALGLGLQFLLWYDEGEERNRGNFPPRFSGRQFPNYSSELNVNALELEDSALYLCASSLTGTMGAEAEAFFGQGTRLTVV.